Below are 11 T cell receptor beta chains sequenced from a single sample in a study of T cell repertoires in cytomegalovirus infection. Their antigen targets remain unknown. TCRdb re-called the reads through MiXCR, storing one row per CDR3 protein. The data contain 450,000 to 600,000 distinct CDR3 sequences, roughly a third of them singletons. Sequenced material: cultured PBMCs, taken from culture after CMV antigen stimulation. These receptor sequences come from a human donor in good health (CMV status not recorded). Some clones in this sample may be carry-over from other donors' samples.

This clonotype was found a few times. The chain carries TRBV27 and TRBJ2-7; possible D gene TRBD1, 5 bases. Germline CDR1 reads MNHEY; CDR2 reads SMNVEV (reference sequence). Trimming cost V 2 bases and J 5 bases, with 16 bases left between them. The CDR3 sequence is 15 residues long. The DNA for the CDR3 is TGTGCCAGCAGTTTAATTTGGCAGGGCACCCACGAGCAGTACTTC. This codes for CASSLIWQGTHEQYF.

This clonotype was seen more than once but under ten times. A much larger clonotype is one base distant, so this may be a read error. This chain uses TRBV11-2 with TRBJ1-1, with D uncertain. Trimming cost V 3 bases and J 1 base, with 6 bases left between them. Germline V gene sequence: CDR1 SGHAT, CDR2 FQNNGV. This CDR3 is 13 amino acids long. The CDR3 sequence is CASSFQENTEAFF. Here the CDR3 DNA reads TGTGCCAGCAGCTTTCAGGAGAACACTGAAGCTTTCTTT.

There are a few counts of this clonotype. The V call is TRBV12-3 or TRBV12-4, the J call TRBJ2-7; possible D gene TRBD2, 6 bases. V shed 2 bases and J shed 7 bases, with 12 bases lying between them. The CDR3 sequence is 13 residues long. CDR3 DNA sequence: TGTGCCAGCAGTTTAACGGGAGTCGGGGAGCAGTACGTC. This translates into CASSLTGVGEQYV.

This clonotype was detected a few times. The CDR3: CASSLTTGGSEKLFF. The DNA for the CDR3 is TGTGCCAGCAGCCTAACGACAGGGGGGAGTGAAAAACTGTTTTTT. V gene TRBV7-9 combines with J gene TRBJ1-4; TRBD1 matches at 9 bases. CDR3 length: 15 residues. Trimming took 5 bases from V and 7 from J; bases not matched to a gene: 8. Germline CDR1 and CDR2: SEHNR and FQNEAQ (reference sequence).

This clonotype has a count of ten or more. The rearrangement uses TRBV7-8 and TRBJ2-7, with D uncertain. V shed 1 base and J shed 3 bases, with 7 bases lying between them. The CDR3 is made up of 13 amino acids. Germline lookup yields CDR1 SGHVS and CDR2 FQNEAQ. The CDR3 spells CASSLVDGYEQYF. The CDR3 coding sequence is TGTGCCAGCAGCTTAGTCGACGGCTACGAGCAGTACTTC. Variable domain in full (rest from reference TRBV7-8 and TRBJ2-7): GAGVSQSPRYKVAKRGQDVALRCDPISGHVSLFWYQQALGQGPEFLTYFQNEAQLDKSGLPSDRFFAERPEGSVSTLKIQRTQQEDSAVYLCASSLVDGYEQYFGPGTRLTVT.

This clonotype has a handful of counts. The chain joins TRBV7-2 to TRBJ2-1, with unresolved D. This CDR3 comprises 14 residues. Germline loops: CDR1 SGHTA, CDR2 FQGNSA. V was trimmed by 2 bases and J by 5 bases, leaving 10 bases between them. The chain's CDR3 is CASSLTGRNNEQFF. In DNA form, the CDR3 reads TGTGCCAGCAGCTTAACCGGACGGAACAATGAGCAGTTCTTC.

This clonotype was detected once. The CDR3 DNA follows: TGCGCCAGCAGCCCCAGGACAGGGGCGATCTACGAGCAGTACTTC. Protein sequence: CASSPRTGAIYEQYF. The chain joins TRBV5-1 to TRBJ2-7, with 9 bases lining up with TRBD1. The CDR3 totals 15 residues. The junction had 8 bases not matched to a gene; V was cut back by 4 bases and J by 3 bases. Germline CDR1 and CDR2: SGHRS and YFSETQ.

This clonotype was counted a few times. The rearrangement joins TRBV7-2 to TRBJ1-1; tentative D call: TRBD1 (5 bases). The CDR3 sequence is 14 residues long. V lost 2 bases and J lost 0, with 7 bases in between. The germline CDR1 and CDR2 sequences are SGHTA and FQGNSA. In DNA form, the CDR3 reads TGTGCCAGCAGCTTAAAAGGGGTGAACACTGAAGCTTTCTTT. It is translated as CASSLKGVNTEAFF.

This rearrangement joins TRBV18 to TRBJ1-2, with D hard to call. V lost 3 bases and J lost 2, with 10 bases in between. This CDR3 region has 14 residues. In germline, CDR1 is KGHSH, CDR2 LQKENI. For the CDR3, the DNA is TGTGCCAGCTCACCGGATCTGGGAAACTATGGCTACACCTTC. Translating gives CASSPDLGNYGYTF.

The chain carries TRBV7-6 and TRBJ2-2; D might be TRBD1 (5 bases). V was clipped by 2 bases and J by 6 bases, with 19 bases between them. The CDR3 spans 17 residues. Germline assignment: CDR1 SGHVS and CDR2 FNYEAQ. The CDR3 loop reads CASSLNSGHEVPGELFF. CDR3 nucleotides: TGTGCCAGCAGCTTAAATAGTGGACACGAAGTTCCCGGGGAGCTGTTTTTT.

The rearrangement joins TRBV6-2 or TRBV6-3 to TRBJ2-1, with D possibly TRBD2 on 6 matching bases. The germline V and J ends were trimmed by 7 bases and 0 bases, with 10 bases remaining between them. In germline, CDR1 is MNHEY, CDR2 SVGEGT. This CDR3 contains 14 residues. In DNA, the CDR3 is TGTGCCAGCAACCCGACTAGCTCCTACAATGAGCAGTTCTTC. Its protein is CASNPTSSYNEQFF.